The rows below give T cell receptor beta chains drawn from one sample of a study of shared clonotypes between healthy human individuals. Some clones are missing from TCRdb's copy, which holds only in-frame ones; the method was immunoSEQ multiplex PCR. Of over a million clones listed, 96% are singletons. Sequences were obtained from naive CD4+ T cells sorted from blood. These receptors were taken from a man between 25 and 39 years old in good health. CDR3s include the opening cysteine and the closing phenylalanine or tryptophan. A D gene is named only where the DNA matches it firmly. Clone size, where shown, is once, few, many, or a class for clones that have expanded.

j_call d_call v_call clone_size cdr3_nt cdr3_aa
TRBJ2-3 TRBD1 TRBV19 . TGTGCCAGTACTATGGGGACAGTCCCCACAGATACGCAGTATTTT CASTMGTVPTDTQYF
TRBJ2-7 TRBD2 TRBV28 . TGTGCCAGCAGTGTCGGTATTAGCGGGACACCGTACGAGCAGTACTTC CASSVGISGTPYEQYF
TRBJ1-5 . TRBV29-1 . TGCAGCGTGATAGACAGCTTCAATCAGCCCCAGCATTTT CSVIDSFNQPQHF
TRBJ2-4 . TRBV18 . TGTGCCAGCTCACCACCCGCCTTACCGAAAAACATTCAGTACTTC CASSPPALPKNIQYF
TRBJ1-2 . TRBV28 . TGTGCCAGCAGTTTGAAATCAGGGCTCGGCTACACCTTC CASSLKSGLGYTF
TRBJ1-3 . TRBV28 . TGTGCCAGCATCACCGGGACAAGGGCCTCTGGAAACACCATATATTTT CASITGTRASGNTIYF
TRBJ2-2 . TRBV5-4 . TGTGCCAGCAGCGTCAAGACAGACCTCACCGGGGAGCTGTTTTTT CASSVKTDLTGELFF
TRBJ2-3 TRBD1 TRBV5-1 . TGCGCCAGCAGCTACGGGACAGGACCCCCGGATACGCAGTATTTT CASSYGTGPPDTQYF
TRBJ2-5 TRBD2 TRBV2 . TGTGCCAGCAGTGATGGACTAGCGGGCCTCGGGGAGACCCAGTACTTC CASSDGLAGLGETQYF
TRBJ2-3 . TRBV28 . TGTGCCAGCAGTTTACGACAGAACACAGATACGCAGTATTTT CASSLRQNTDTQYF
TRBJ2-7 TRBD1 TRBV2 . TGTGCCAGCGACAGGGGCCCCTACGAGCAGTACTTC CASDRGPYEQYF
TRBJ2-7 TRBD2 TRBV29-1 once TGCAGCGTTGGCCACCTAGGGCGGGAGTACGAGCAGTACTTC CSVGHLGREYEQYF
TRBJ2-1 TRBD2 TRBV9 . TGTGCCAGCAGCGTGACCCTACGACCCGGGACTAGCGGGACTGGGAATGAGCAGTTCTTC CASSVTLRPGTSGTGNEQFF
TRBJ1-2 . TRBV7-6 . TGTGCCAGCAGCTTAGAAGGGGAGGGCCGGGGTGGCTACACCTTC CASSLEGEGRGGYTF
TRBJ2-7 . TRBV6-1 . TGTGCCAGCAGTGAGCAACAGACCTACGAGCAGTACTTC CASSEQQTYEQYF
TRBJ2-5 . TRBV10-3 . TGTGCCATCAGTGAGTGGGGTGGGGGAGAGACCCAGTACTTC CAISEWGGGETQYF
TRBJ2-1 . TRBV5-1 . TGCGCCAGCAGCCCGCCTGGTGCCATTTACAATGAGCAGTTCTTC CASSPPGAIYNEQFF
TRBJ2-7 TRBD2 TRBV11-2 . TGTGCCAGCAGATTCCTAGCGGGAGGGTACGAGCAGTACTTC CASRFLAGGYEQYF
TRBJ2-7 TRBD2 TRBV11-2 . TGTGCCAGCAGCCTCGGACTAGCGGGAGGTCACGAGCAGTACTTC CASSLGLAGGHEQYF
TRBJ1-5 TRBD1 TRBV7-6 . TGTGCCAGCAGCACAGGGGACAATCAGCCCCAGCATTTT CASSTGDNQPQHF
TRBJ2-7 . TRBV9 . TGTGCCAGCAGCGTAGGGGCGGTTCTCTCCTACGAGCAGTACTTC CASSVGAVLSYEQYF
TRBJ2-1 . TRBV4-2 . TGTGCCAGCGCCTCGGGAGACGTGAGGAATGAGCAGTTCTTC CASASGDVRNEQFF
TRBJ2-2 . TRBV27 once TGTGCCAGCAGTTTTTTTTCCGGGGAGCTGTTTTTT CASSFFSGELFF
TRBJ1-2 . TRBV6-5 . TGTGCCAGCAGTTACGGGGGGCTGGGCTATGGCTACACCTTC CASSYGGLGYGYTF
TRBJ2-1 TRBD1 TRBV11-2 . TGTGCCAGCAGCTTAACACAGGGGTCGGGCAATGAGCAGTTCTTC CASSLTQGSGNEQFF
TRBJ2-7 . TRBV5-1 . TGCGCCAGCAGCTCAGAGGGCTTCGAGCAGTACTTC CASSSEGFEQYF